This T cell receptor beta chain emerged from a study of T cell changes during pregnancy in multiple sclerosis. CDR3 size: 16 residues. V lost 5 bases, J lost 6 bases, and 10 bases stayed unmatched. The germline CDR1 and CDR2 sequences are LNHDA and SQIVND (reference sequence). Clones were read by immunoSEQ multiplex PCR, and TCRdb kept only the in-frame ones, dropping some. The sample carries about 20,000 clones, 70% to 90% recorded once. This chain connects TRBV19 to TRBJ2-1; TRBD2 aligns across 10 bases. The sample was CD8+ T cells from peripheral blood mononuclear cells, taken after pregnancy. The clonotype comes from a female donor with multiple sclerosis, enrolled in a pregnancy study. In nucleotides, the CDR3 is TGTGCCAGTAGTCCCCAGCGGGAGGGCCTGGGCAATGAGCAGTTCTTC. It is translated as CASSPQREGLGNEQFF.